This T cell receptor beta chain was captured by sequencing in a study of human T cells and chemical hapten exposure. On the study more broadly: Investigators sensitized 2 cm by 2 cm of upper inner arm skin with 2% DPC.

This clonotype was recorded many times. Its matching antigen is unknown. Time point described: pre-sensitization, week 0. Treatment of the sample: therapeutic diphenylcyclopropenone sensitization with weekly scalp DPC. One entry per CDR3 protein, called by TCRdb with MiXCR from the RACE reads. The table has a few hundred thousand distinct CDR3 sequences, about 5% seen once. V lost 0 bases, J lost 2 bases, and 4 bases lay in between. Germline V gene sequence: CDR1 DFQATT, CDR2 SNEGSKA (reference sequence). The CDR3 is made up of 12 amino acids. Study-wide results and limits: Relative to controls, expanded TCRs formed significantly more large CDR3 similarity clusters. Sensitization with DPC brought no change to TCRs above 1 in 1000 in frequency.

The chain has TRBV20-1 and TRBJ1-2; D gene uncertain. This clonotype originated in a young woman with alopecia areata. Some clones in this sample may be carry-over from other donors' samples. The material sequenced was whole blood, taken in connection with sensitization to the hapten diphenylcyclopropenone (DPC). The CDR3 loop reads CSARDSNYGYTF. DNA of the CDR3: TGCAGTGCTAGAGATTCCAACTATGGCTACACCTTC.